The next 18 T cell receptor beta chains were all read from a single sample in a study of shared clonotypes between healthy human individuals. The assay was immunoSEQ multiplex PCR, and TCRdb's table has in-frame clones only and misses some. The sample carries more than 550,000 clones, just over 90% recorded once. The naive CD8 fraction comprised CD45RO-negative cells positively selected for CCR7 and excluded terminally differentiated effector memory CD45RA+ cells. The specimen was naive CD8+ T cells sorted from blood. Source of these receptors: a young man in good health.

The CDR3 region is CASSDSNWVGGYTF. The CDR3, as DNA: TGTGCCAGCAGTGACTCGAACTGGGTTGGTGGCTACACCTTC. The rearrangement links TRBV6-4 to TRBJ1-2, with D hard to call. Trimming stripped 0 bases from V and 7 bases from J, with 12 bases between. The CDR3 spans 14 residues. Germline CDR1 reads MRHNA; CDR2 reads SNTAGT.

The chain has TRBV27 and TRBJ1-5; no definite D call. Germline lookup yields CDR1 MNHEY and CDR2 SMNVEV (reference sequence). CDR3 length: 14 residues. With 0 bases removed from V and 9 bases from J, the gap between germline ends came to 12 bases. The chain's CDR3 is CASSLSSRRRPQHF. The CDR3 DNA sequence: TGTGCCAGCAGTTTATCTTCCAGGCGTAGGCCCCAGCATTTT.

The chain links TRBV7-6 to TRBJ2-7; D possibly corresponds to TRBD2 (6 bases). Trimming took 1 base from V and 9 from J, leaving 19 bases between them. Germline values: CDR1 SGHVS, CDR2 FNYEAQ. The CDR3 sequence is 15 residues long. CDR3 in amino acids: CASSLEASETSLQYF. The CDR3, as DNA: TGTGCCAGCAGCTTAGAGGCTAGCGAGACGTCGTTGCAGTACTTC.

V and J are TRBV5-4 and TRBJ1-2; D gene uncertain. From germline, CDR1 is SGHNT and CDR2 YYREEE (reference sequence). V was shortened by 1 base and J by 3 bases, with 7 bases between the two germline ends. This CDR3 region has 13 residues. The CDR3 region has the DNA TGTGCCAGCAGCTTGCCGTCTGACTATGGCTACACCTTC. Its protein product is CASSLPSDYGYTF.

This chain connects TRBV11-2 to TRBJ2-3; D is undetermined. The CDR3 extends over 14 amino acids. The V end was cut by 1 base, the J end by 2 bases, with 7 bases between. The germline gives CDR1 SGHAT, CDR2 FQNNGV. The CDR3 sequence is CASSLGAHTDTQYF. The CDR3 DNA sequence: TGTGCCAGCAGCTTAGGCGCCCACACAGATACGCAGTATTTT.

The chain couples TRBV29-1 to TRBJ2-2; either TRBD1 or TRBD2 may fit D (5 bases each). CDR3 length equals 14 residues. V was cut by 4 bases and J by 3 bases, with 12 bases left in between. In germline, CDR1 is SQVTM, CDR2 ANQGSEA. The CDR3: CSVGDQTDTGELFF. The CDR3 region has the DNA TGCAGCGTTGGGGACCAGACGGACACCGGGGAGCTGTTTTTT.

The rearrangement links TRBV9 to TRBJ2-7; D might be TRBD1 or TRBD2, each matching 5 bases. This CDR3 spans 14 amino acids. Trimming left V 4 bases short and J 7 bases short, with 18 bases between. CDR1 SGDLS and CDR2 YYNGEE come from the germline V gene. As DNA, the CDR3 is TGTGCCAGCAGCCCAGAGTATGCGAGGGGAGAGCAGTACTTC. Amino acids: CASSPEYARGEQYF.

The rearrangement joins TRBV6-6 to TRBJ2-7; the D call may be TRBD1 or TRBD2 (5 bases each). V gave up 4 bases and J gave up 4 bases, with 8 bases separating them. CDR3 size: 12 residues. Germline V gene sequence: CDR1 MNHNY, CDR2 SVGAGI (reference sequence). The CDR3 coding sequence is TGTGCCAGCAGTTCGGGACCATACGAGCAGTACTTC. Translating it yields CASSSGPYEQYF.

The rearrangement uses TRBV27 and TRBJ1-5; D call uncertain. The germline V gene encodes CDR1 MNHEY and CDR2 SMNVEV (reference sequence). V was pared by 4 bases and J by 0 bases, with 10 bases between. This CDR3 spans 15 amino acids. The DNA for the CDR3 is TGTGCCAGCAGTTCTCGTCGGTTTAGCAATCAGCCCCAGCATTTT. This translates into CASSSRRFSNQPQHF.

The chain uses TRBV6-5 and TRBJ1-2, with D hard to call. The germline CDR1 and CDR2 sequences are MNHEY and SVGAGI. The CDR3 totals 12 residues. Deletions cut 2 bases from V and 4 bases from J, with 5 bases between. CDR3 sequence reads: CASSYRPYGYTF. The CDR3 DNA reads as TGTGCCAGCAGTTACAGACCCTATGGCTACACCTTC.

The chain recombines TRBV19 with TRBJ2-1, with D uncertain. The CDR3 runs to 13 residues. Deletions cut 2 bases from V and 5 bases from J, with 7 bases between. Germline lookup yields CDR1 LNHDA and CDR2 SQIVND (reference sequence). The CDR3 region is CASSISLNNEQFF. CDR3 coding DNA: TGTGCCAGTAGTATAAGCCTAAACAATGAGCAGTTCTTC.

The chain uses TRBV4-3 and TRBJ2-2; D might be TRBD1 (5 bases). The CDR3 contains 17 residues. Trimming took 0 bases from V and 6 from J, leaving 17 bases between them. Germline V gives CDR1 LGHNA, CDR2 YSLEER. The CDR3 is CASSQDFYTQVSGELFF. Here the CDR3 DNA reads TGCGCCAGCAGCCAAGATTTTTATACACAGGTGTCCGGGGAGCTGTTTTTT.

The chain couples TRBV7-6 to TRBJ1-3; the D is unclear. V lost 10 bases and J 1 base, leaving 17 bases between the germline ends. Germline V gene lookup returns CDR1 SGHVS and CDR2 FNYEAQ. The CDR3 covers 15 residues. The DNA for the CDR3 is TGTGCCATAAACAAGTTGGTTGCTTCTGGAAACACCATATATTTT. Protein: CAINKLVASGNTIYF.

This clone is a singleton in its sample. V is TRBV27 and J is TRBJ2-2, with a possible D match to TRBD2 (6 bases). The CDR3 length is 15 residues. Germline values: CDR1 MNHEY, CDR2 SMNVEV (reference sequence). V gave up 8 bases and J gave up 3 bases, with 16 bases separating them. The CDR3 protein is CASSPGTLYTGELFF. In DNA, the CDR3 is TGTGCCAGCTCACCGGGGACTTTATACACCGGGGAGCTGTTTTTT.

This chain connects TRBV4-1 to TRBJ1-2; D unresolved. Germline V lookup: CDR1 MGHRA, CDR2 YSYEKL. Trimming cost V 3 bases and J 10 bases, with 12 bases left between them. The CDR3 sequence is 12 residues long. The CDR3 coding sequence is TGCGCCAGCAGCCAGGGCGGAGGTGCCTACACCTTC. Encoded protein: CASSQGGGAYTF.

Comment on this clone: At one end the junction does not follow the germline gene, possibly because of a read error. V gene TRBV7-8 combines with J gene TRBJ2-1; possibly TRBD1 or TRBD2 for D (5 bases each). This CDR3 region has 12 residues. Germline assignment: CDR1 SGHVS and CDR2 FQNEAQ. The CDR3 DNA reads TGTGCCAGCAGCTTAGATGGGGGTGGGGTAGTCTTC. Translation gives CASSLDGGGVVF.

The rearrangement joins TRBV28 to TRBJ1-2, with 8 bases matching TRBD1. Germline V gives CDR1 MDHEN, CDR2 SYDVKM. The CDR3 consists of 16 residues. The trim removed 3 bases at V and 4 bases at J, leaving 10 bases unmatched. The CDR3 bases are TGTGCCAGCAGTTTTTATCCCCTAGACAGGGGCTATGGCTACACCTTC. Encoded protein: CASSFYPLDRGYGYTF.

J is TRBJ2-3 and V is TRBV5-1; 11 bases are a match to TRBD1. This CDR3 has 15 amino acids. CDR1 SGHRS and CDR2 YFSETQ come from the germline V gene. The J segment lost 3 bases and the V segment lost 3 bases, leaving 3 bases of the junction unmatched. The CDR3 nucleotides read TGCGCCAGCAGCTACCGGGACAGGGGGACAGATACGCAGTATTTT. Translation: CASSYRDRGTDTQYF. The complete variable domain, with remaining parts taken from reference TRBV5-1 and TRBJ2-3, reads KAGVTQTPRYLIKTRGQQVTLSCSPISGHRSVSWYQQTPGQGLQFLFEYFSETQRNKGNFPGRFSGRQFSNSRSEMNVSTLELGDSALYLCASSYRDRGTDTQYFGPGTRLTVL.